The 24 T cell receptor beta chains below all came from one sample that was sequenced in a study of blood T cell repertoires in COVID-19. Profiling relied on immunoSEQ multiplex PCR, and the TCRdb table lists in-frame clones only, not all of them. The sample holds about 270,000 clones, approximately 90% seen once. The sequenced material came from PBMCs or T cells enriched from blood (not recorded which). These receptors were collected from a woman in her thirties or forties with acute COVID-19.

The V call is TRBV24-1, the J call TRBJ2-1; 7 bases map to TRBD2. The CDR3 has 16 residues. Germline lookup yields CDR1 KGHDR and CDR2 SFDVKD. With 3 bases clipped from V and 0 bases from J, the junction kept 4 bases outside the gene matches. CDR3 region: CATSDPSGSSYNEQFF. The CDR3 DNA is TGTGCCACCAGTGATCCTAGCGGATCCTCCTACAATGAGCAGTTCTTC.

The gene calls are TRBV20-1 and TRBJ2-7; unclear D gene. Trimming pared 2 bases from V and 1 base from J, leaving 3 bases between. The length of the CDR3 is 11 residues. Germline CDR1 reads DFQATT; CDR2 reads SNEGSKA (reference sequence). The CDR3 DNA reads TGCAGTGCTAGACTATCCTACGAGCAGTACTTC. The encoded protein is CSARLSYEQYF.

V and J are TRBV19 and TRBJ1-1, with D tentatively TRBD1 (6 bases). Trimming pared 6 bases from V and 5 bases from J, leaving 10 bases between. The CDR3 spans 12 residues. CDR1 is LNHDA and CDR2 is SQIVND in the germline V gene (reference sequence). The CDR3 sequence: CASRQGETEAFF. CDR3 nucleotide sequence: TGTGCCAGTAGACAGGGTGAGACTGAAGCTTTCTTT.

The rearrangement uses TRBV11-2 and TRBJ1-5; no reliable D call. The ends were cut back, 5 bases at V and 4 bases at J, with 15 bases in the middle. The CDR3 contains 15 residues. Germline CDR1 SGHAT, CDR2 FQNNGV. The CDR3 region is CASSPSPGTNQPQHF. The DNA for the CDR3 is TGTGCCAGCAGCCCCAGCCCAGGAACAAATCAGCCCCAGCATTTT. Supplemented by reference TRBV11-2 and TRBJ1-5, the full variable domain reads EAGVAQSPRYKIIEKRQSVAFWCNPISGHATLYWYQQILGQGPKLLIQFQNNGVVDDSQLPKDRFSAERLKGVDSTLKIQPAKLEDSAVYLCASSPSPGTNQPQHFGDGTRLSIL.

On this clone itself: The identical CDR3 is also encoded by other nucleotide sequences in the sample. This sequence joins TRBV11-3 and TRBJ2-1, with 10 bases that match TRBD1. Trimming cost V 1 base and J 3 bases; bases outside gene matches: 0. The CDR3 runs 15 residues. Germline CDR1 SGHNT, CDR2 YENEEA. CDR3 DNA sequence: TGTGCCAGCAGCTTAGGGACAGGGGGCTACAATGAGCAGTTCTTC. Translated: CASSLGTGGYNEQFF.

This chain uses TRBV19 with TRBJ1-2; 8 nucleotides line up with TRBD1. CDR1 and CDR2 from the germline V gene are LNHDA and SQIVND (reference sequence). The CDR3 spans 16 residues. V shed 3 bases, J shed 4 bases, and the junction held 10 bases outside the gene matches. The CDR3 here is CASSMGQAAPGYGYTF. The CDR3 DNA reads TGTGCCAGTAGTATGGGACAGGCTGCCCCAGGCTATGGCTACACCTTC.

The CDR3 nucleotides are TGCGCCAGCAGTGAGTCCCTAGCGGGAGCCGGGGAGCTGTTTTTT. This codes for CASSESLAGAGELFF. The chain employs TRBV10-1 and TRBJ2-2, with 10 bases lining up with TRBD2. CDR1 is WNHNN, CDR2 SYGVQD, per germline (reference sequence). V shed 0 bases, J shed 6 bases, and the junction held 1 base outside the gene matches. The length of the CDR3 is 15 residues.

The chain employs TRBV4-1 and TRBJ2-7; weak D call: TRBD1 (5 bases). Trimming took 5 bases from V and 3 from J, leaving 14 bases between them. Germline V lookup: CDR1 MGHRA, CDR2 YSYEKL. The CDR3 runs to 14 residues. The CDR3 reads CASSLAETDYEQYV. The CDR3 nucleotides are TGCGCCAGCAGCTTGGCAGAGACAGACTACGAGCAGTACGTC.

V and J are TRBV6-2 or TRBV6-3 and TRBJ2-4; 8 nucleotides agree with TRBD2. Germline V CDR1 and CDR2: MNHEY, SVGEGT. CDR3 length: 15 amino acids. J lost 5 bases, V lost 2 bases, and 5 bases had no gene match. CDR3 sequence: CASSYTPGGENIQYF. DNA for the CDR3: TGTGCCAGCAGTTACACCCCGGGAGGGGAAAACATTCAGTACTTC.

The chain links TRBV3-1 (or the pseudogene TRBV3-2) to TRBJ1-1; a possible D gene is TRBD1 (5 bases). The germline V gene has CDR1 LGHDT and CDR2 YNNKEL (reference sequence). V was trimmed by 3 bases and J by 5 bases, leaving 13 bases between them. The CDR3 sequence is 14 residues long. For the CDR3, the DNA is TGTGCCAGCAGCCACTCCGGAGGGGCGACTGAAGCTTTCTTT. Translation gives CASSHSGGATEAFF.

The chain uses TRBV5-5 and TRBJ2-4, with 14 bases lining up with TRBD2. Unmatched junction bases numbered 5, after V lost 3 bases and J lost 0 bases. The germline gives CDR1 SGHKS, CDR2 YYEKEE (reference sequence). The CDR3 is made up of 18 amino acids. CDR3 DNA: TGTGCCAGCAGCTCAGGGGGACTAGCGGGAGTAGCCAAAAACATTCAGTACTTC. Encoded protein: CASSSGGLAGVAKNIQYF.

This chain links TRBV12-5 with TRBJ2-4, with 7 bases identical to TRBD1. V gave up 6 bases and J gave up 4 bases; unmatched junction bases: 12. The CDR3 spans 16 residues. Looked up from germline, CDR1 is LGHNT and CDR2 is FRNRAP. Here the CDR3 reads CASGSKRQGSKNIQYF. DNA of the CDR3: TGTGCTAGTGGCTCTAAGCGACAGGGCTCTAAAAACATTCAGTACTTC.

This chain joins TRBV28 and TRBJ2-1; 10 bases align to TRBD1. This CDR3 region has 16 residues. The trim removed 4 bases at V and 6 bases at J, leaving 9 bases unmatched. Germline CDR1 MDHEN, CDR2 SYDVKM. The CDR3 nucleotides are TGTGCCAGCAGTTCACCCGGGACAGGGGCCGGCAATGAGCAGTTCTTC. This translates into CASSSPGTGAGNEQFF.

V usage is TRBV7-8 and J usage is TRBJ2-7; 7 nucleotides agree with TRBD1. Germline V gives CDR1 SGHVS, CDR2 FQNEAQ. The CDR3 is 14 amino acids. V lost 5 bases, J lost 6 bases, and 10 bases stayed unmatched. CDR3 nucleotide sequence: TGTGCCAGCAGCCCACAGGGGTCAAGGGTCGAGCAGTACTTC. This gives the protein CASSPQGSRVEQYF. Full variable domain (rest looked up from reference TRBV7-8 and TRBJ2-7): GAGVSQSPRYKVAKRGQDVALRCDPISGHVSLFWYQQALGQGPEFLTYFQNEAQLDKSGLPSDRFFAERPEGSVSTLKIQRTQQEDSAVYLCASSPQGSRVEQYFGPGTRLTVT.

V usage is TRBV7-9 and J usage is TRBJ1-5; D remains unclear. The CDR3 is 13 residues long. V was shortened by 5 bases and J by 4 bases, with 9 bases between the two germline ends. Per the germline V gene, CDR1 is SEHNR and CDR2 is FQNEAQ (reference sequence). CDR3 nucleotide sequence: TGTGCCAGCAGCGCCTCAGGAAATCAGCCCCAGCATTTT. This sequence encodes CASSASGNQPQHF.

This clone appeared a few times. The chain is built from TRBV6-5 and TRBJ2-2, with D possibly TRBD2 on 6 matching bases. This CDR3 spans 13 amino acids. In germline, CDR1 is MNHEY, CDR2 SVGAGI. Trimming shortened V by 10 bases and J by 4 bases, and 13 bases separated the two germline ends. The CDR3: CATRMGGTGELFF. CDR3 coding DNA: TGTGCCACGCGGATGGGAGGCACCGGGGAGCTGTTTTTT.

The chain links TRBV5-1 to TRBJ2-1; tentatively, D is TRBD1 (6 bases). Between the trimmed V and J ends, which lost 2 bases and 4 bases, there was a span of 16 bases. The germline V gene has CDR1 SGHRS and CDR2 YFSETQ. CDR3 length: 16 residues. As DNA, the CDR3 is TGCGCCAGCAGCTTCCAGGGTCCGAGGGGGTACAATGAGCAGTTCTTC. This encodes CASSFQGPRGYNEQFF.

This chain links TRBV12-3 or TRBV12-4 with TRBJ2-7, with a possible D match to TRBD1 (5 bases). V was clipped by 8 bases and J by 2 bases, with 13 bases between them. The CDR3 is 13 amino acids. For the CDR3, the DNA is TGTGCCAGCCTGAGGCAGGGTACCTACGAGCAGTACTTC. Translating it yields CASLRQGTYEQYF.

The chain is built from TRBV5-1 and TRBJ1-1, with D possibly TRBD1 on 5 matching bases. Germline CDR1 is SGHRS and CDR2 is YFSETQ. The CDR3 contains 14 residues. V gave up 0 bases and J gave up 5 bases, with 11 bases separating them. DNA for the CDR3: TGCGCCAGCAGCTTGGACAGGCGCTATACTGAAGCTTTCTTT. It encodes CASSLDRRYTEAFF.

V is TRBV30 and J is TRBJ1-1; 8 bases map to TRBD1. Germline CDR1 GTSNPN, CDR2 SVGIG (reference sequence). Trimming at V came to 3 bases and at J to 3 bases, leaving 12 bases not matched to a gene. The CDR3 runs to 16 residues. The CDR3 loop is CAWRGNDRGSDTEAFF. The CDR3 region has the DNA TGTGCCTGGAGGGGGAACGACAGGGGATCGGACACTGAAGCTTTCTTT.

V and J are TRBV19 and TRBJ2-5; D might be TRBD2 (5 bases). CDR1 is LNHDA and CDR2 is SQIVND in the germline V gene (reference sequence). Trimming took off 5 bases at V and 2 bases at J, with 15 bases between the two ends. The CDR3 length is 15 residues. The CDR3 nucleotides read TGTGCCAGTAGTTCCTTGGGAGACGGACAAGAGACCCAGTACTTC. The encoded protein is CASSSLGDGQETQYF.

The rearrangement links TRBV4-3 to TRBJ1-4; D unclear. Germline loops: CDR1 LGHNA, CDR2 YSLEER. V shed 0 bases and J shed 4 bases, with 9 bases lying between them. CDR3 length: 15 amino acids. The CDR3 DNA reads TGCGCCAGCAGCCAAGATTTCGCGATTAATGAAAAACTGTTTTTT. Protein: CASSQDFAINEKLFF.

This clone was counted only a few times. The V and J genes are TRBV2 and TRBJ2-2; 12 bases map to TRBD1. There are 15 residues in the CDR3. Trimming took 6 bases from V and 7 from J; bases not matched to a gene: 6. CDR1 and CDR2 (germline): SNHLY, FYNNEI. In DNA, the CDR3 is TGTGCCAGCAGGAGGGGACAGGGGGCCGACGGGGAGCTGTTTTTT. Translation gives CASRRGQGADGELFF. The full variable domain, its missing parts supplied by reference TRBV2 and TRBJ2-2, is EPEVTQTPSHQVTQMGQEVILRCVPISNHLYFYWYRQILGQKVEFLVSFYNNEISEKSEIFDDQFSVERPDGSNFTLKIRSTKLEDSAMYFCASRRGQGADGELFFGEGSRLTVL.

The CDR3 DNA reads as TGTGCCTCGCGTCAGGGGGTGTCCGGGGCCGCTAACTATGGCTACACCTTC. Translating gives CASRQGVSGAANYGYTF. The chain has TRBV19 and TRBJ1-2; 7 bases align to TRBD1. The CDR3 loop spans 17 amino acids. CDR1 is LNHDA, CDR2 SQIVND, per germline (reference sequence). Unmatched junction bases numbered 18, after V lost 11 bases and J lost 0 bases.